The table lists the clone carrying this TCR beta chain with many counts. Its specificity is unknown. These data come from a study of human T cells and chemical hapten exposure. Whole-study findings and limits: Relative to controls, expanded TCRs formed significantly more large CDR3 similarity clusters.

Trimming pared 0 bases from V and 5 bases from J, leaving 5 bases between. Germline V lookup: CDR1 SGHRS, CDR2 YFSETQ. The CDR3 sequence is 12 residues long. Time point: patch test 2, 6 weeks after DPC sensitization. As to treatment: therapeutic diphenylcyclopropenone sensitization with weekly scalp DPC. As originally analysed: Ranging from about 20,000 to 700,000, TCR counts per sample had a median value of 95,638. TCRdb called the RACE reads again in MiXCR, with one record for every CDR3 protein. TCRdb's processing, not the authors', yielded these V and J calls. Found here are approximately 82,000 distinct CDR3 sequences, less than 8% of them singletons; the top ten hold 1.3%.

The sample was whole blood, taken in connection with sensitization to the hapten diphenylcyclopropenone (DPC). This receptor was obtained from a woman aged 30 to 39 with alopecia areata. Some clones in this sample may be carry-over from other donors' samples. V gene TRBV5-1 combines with J gene TRBJ2-5; unclear D gene. CDR3 region: CASSLEYETQYF. CDR3 coding DNA: TGCGCCAGCAGCTTGGAGTATGAGACCCAGTACTTC.